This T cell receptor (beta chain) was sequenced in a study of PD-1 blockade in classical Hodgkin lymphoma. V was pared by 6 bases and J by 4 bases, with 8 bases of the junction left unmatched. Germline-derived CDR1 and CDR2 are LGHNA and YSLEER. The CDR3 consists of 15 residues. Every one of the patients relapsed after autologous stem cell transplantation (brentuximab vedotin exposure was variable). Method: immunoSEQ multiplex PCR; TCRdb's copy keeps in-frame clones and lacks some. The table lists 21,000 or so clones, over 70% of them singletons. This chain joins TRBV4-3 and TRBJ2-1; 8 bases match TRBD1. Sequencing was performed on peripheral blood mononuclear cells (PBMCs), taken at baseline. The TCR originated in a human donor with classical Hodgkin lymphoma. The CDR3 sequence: CASSLGQGGYNEQFF. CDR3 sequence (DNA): TGCGCCAGCAGTCTAGGACAGGGAGGATACAATGAGCAGTTCTTC.